The clone carrying this T cell receptor (beta chain) turned up a few times. Germline V gene lookup returns CDR1 LNHDA and CDR2 SQIVND (reference sequence). With 5 bases clipped from V and 1 base from J, the junction kept 11 bases outside the gene matches. The CDR3 sequence is 18 residues long. The source of the sample is a study of blood T cell repertoires in COVID-19. Across the whole study: Some COVID-19 samples were acute and others convalescent; all came from the United States, Italy and Spain. Nucleic acid was either cDNA or gDNA, and it came from T cells, B-cell-depleted T cells, or PBMCs.

Under the authors' procedure: Scientists estimated how many nucleated cells there were by amplifying reference gene primers. TCRdb's copy holds only in-frame clones and misses some; the assay was immunoSEQ multiplex PCR. V and J calls and clone size come straight from that table; D and trimming were deduced from the DNA. The sample carries about 170,000 clones, 80% to 90% recorded once. The sample consisted of peripheral blood. The chain links TRBV19 to TRBJ2-2; TRBD2 matches 9 bases. The receptor's source is a man aged 40-49 years who had recovered from COVID-19. The CDR3 bases are TGTGCCAGTAGTGAGAGCGGGAGGAGCATTTGGAACACCGGGGAGCTGTTTTTT. Its translation: CASSESGRSIWNTGELFF.